The table lists the clone carrying this TCR beta chain with a count of one. Germline V gene lookup returns CDR1 LGHNT and CDR2 FRNRAP. J was trimmed by 2 bases and V by 5 bases; bases with no gene match: 4. This CDR3 contains 15 residues. How the authors handled the data: Amplification of reference gene primers provided the estimated nucleated cell counts. Generated by immunoSEQ multiplex PCR, the TCRdb table keeps only in-frame clones and is missing some. V and J calls and clone size are as listed in that table; D and trimming were resolved from the DNA. This table holds 350,000 or so clones, 88% found once. This entry is derived from a study of blood T cell repertoires in COVID-19.

This clonotype was obtained from a woman between 25 and 40 years old who had been exposed to COVID-19. The sequencing sample was made of PBMCs or T cells enriched from blood (not recorded which). The gene calls are TRBV12-5 and TRBJ2-2; 8 positions agree with TRBD1. CDR3 residues: CASGPGQENTGELFF. The CDR3 DNA reads as TGTGCTAGTGGTCCGGGACAGGAAAACACCGGGGAGCTGTTTTTT.